The sequence of this T cell receptor beta chain was determined in a study of CD8 T cells in ankylosing spondylitis. Molecular-barcoded quantitative 5'-RACE produced these TCR beta libraries. TCRdb reanalysed the 5' RACE reads using MiXCR and keeps one entry per CDR3 protein. The data contain some 200,000 distinct CDR3 sequences, 10% to 15% of them seen just once; the ten biggest clones take up approximately 16%. CDR1 and CDR2 (germline): SEHNR, FQNEAQ (reference sequence). The V end lost 5 bases, the J end lost 2 bases, and 12 bases lay between the germline ends. The CDR3 totals 15 residues. This clonotype was observed many times.

The material sequenced was blood, either unsorted or a sorted T cell fraction (not recorded which). J is TRBJ2-2 and V is TRBV7-9, with D unclear. This TCR was sampled from a male donor with ankylosing spondylitis or in good health (not recorded which). The CDR3 sequence is CASSALGDNTGELFF. The CDR3 DNA sequence: TGTGCCAGCAGCGCCCTTGGGGATAACACCGGGGAGCTGTTTTTT.